There are a few counts of the clone carrying this T cell receptor (beta chain). What it binds is not known. Unique molecular identifiers tagged individual cDNA molecules. TCRdb called the 5' RACE reads again in MiXCR, with one record for every CDR3 protein. The table has fewer than 75,000 distinct CDR3 sequences, roughly 18% seen once; the top ten hold 8.9%. This CDR3 has 14 residues. Per germline, CDR1 SGHTA and CDR2 FQGNSA. V was shortened by 7 bases and J by 2 bases, with 13 bases between the two germline ends. These data originate in a study of early T cells in non-severe SARS-CoV-2 infection. In the study overall: Whole-blood bulk RNA, unsorted, was sequenced, and chains were unpaired. Study-level points and caveats: Sequences matched to VDJdb favored anti-spike CD8 responses, while private and CD4 specificities were missed.

The sequence derives from an adult who was a healthcare worker with PCR-confirmed SARS-CoV-2 infection or an uninfected control (not recorded which). This chain connects TRBV7-2 to TRBJ2-3; the D gene could be TRBD1 or TRBD2 (5 bases each). The specimen comprised whole blood, sampled at baseline. This chain's CDR3 is CASKWGSHTDTQYF. CDR3 coding DNA: TGTGCCAGCAAATGGGGGAGCCACACAGATACGCAGTATTTT.